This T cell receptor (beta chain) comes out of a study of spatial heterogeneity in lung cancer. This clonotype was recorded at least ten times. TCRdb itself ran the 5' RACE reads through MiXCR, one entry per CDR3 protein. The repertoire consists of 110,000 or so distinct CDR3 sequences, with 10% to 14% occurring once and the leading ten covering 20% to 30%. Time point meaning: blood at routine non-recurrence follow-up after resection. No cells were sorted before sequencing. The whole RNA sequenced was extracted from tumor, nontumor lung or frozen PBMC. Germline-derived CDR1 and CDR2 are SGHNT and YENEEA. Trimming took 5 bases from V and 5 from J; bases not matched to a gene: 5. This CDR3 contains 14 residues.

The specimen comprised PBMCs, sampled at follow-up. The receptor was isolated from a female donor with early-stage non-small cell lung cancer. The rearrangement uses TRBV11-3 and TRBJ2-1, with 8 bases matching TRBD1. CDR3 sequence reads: CASSHGTGDNEQFF. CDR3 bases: TGTGCCAGCAGCCACGGGACAGGTGACAATGAGCAGTTCTTC.